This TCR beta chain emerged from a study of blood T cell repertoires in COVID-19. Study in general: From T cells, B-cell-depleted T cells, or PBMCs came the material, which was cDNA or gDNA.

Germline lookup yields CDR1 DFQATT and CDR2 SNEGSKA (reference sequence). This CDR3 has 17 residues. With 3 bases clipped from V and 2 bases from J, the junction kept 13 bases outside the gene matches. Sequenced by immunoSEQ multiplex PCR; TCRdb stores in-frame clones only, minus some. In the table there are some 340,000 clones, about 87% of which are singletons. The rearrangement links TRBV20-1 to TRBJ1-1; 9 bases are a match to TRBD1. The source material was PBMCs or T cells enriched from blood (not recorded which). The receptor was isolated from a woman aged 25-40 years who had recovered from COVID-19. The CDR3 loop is CSASRPSTGGGNTEAFF. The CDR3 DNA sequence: TGCAGTGCTAGTCGACCCTCAACAGGGGGCGGTAACACTGAAGCTTTCTTT.